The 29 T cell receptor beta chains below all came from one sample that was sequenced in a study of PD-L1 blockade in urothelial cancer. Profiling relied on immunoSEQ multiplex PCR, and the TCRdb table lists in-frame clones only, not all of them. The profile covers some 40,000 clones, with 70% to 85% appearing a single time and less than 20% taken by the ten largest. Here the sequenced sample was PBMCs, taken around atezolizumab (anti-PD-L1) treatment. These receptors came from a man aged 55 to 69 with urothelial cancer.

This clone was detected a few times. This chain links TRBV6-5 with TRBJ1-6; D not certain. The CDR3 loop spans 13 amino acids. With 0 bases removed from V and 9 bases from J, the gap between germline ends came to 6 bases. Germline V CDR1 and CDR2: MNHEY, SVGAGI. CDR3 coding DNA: TGTGCCAGCAGTTACTCCCAGGTTTCACCCCTCCACTTT. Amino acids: CASSYSQVSPLHF.

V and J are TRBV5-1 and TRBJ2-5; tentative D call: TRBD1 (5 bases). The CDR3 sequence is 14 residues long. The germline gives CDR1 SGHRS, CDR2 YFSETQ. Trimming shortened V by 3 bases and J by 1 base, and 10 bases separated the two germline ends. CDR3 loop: CASSSGQLQETQYF. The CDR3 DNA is TGCGCCAGCAGCTCCGGACAACTCCAAGAGACCCAGTACTTC. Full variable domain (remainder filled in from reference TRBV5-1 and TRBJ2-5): KAGVTQTPRYLIKTRGQQVTLSCSPISGHRSVSWYQQTPGQGLQFLFEYFSETQRNKGNFPGRFSGRQFSNSRSEMNVSTLELGDSALYLCASSSGQLQETQYFGPGTRLLVL.

The CDR3 is CASSLSGGGNTGELFF. The CDR3 DNA follows: TGTGCCAGCAGTTTATCCGGCGGGGGAAACACCGGGGAGCTGTTTTTT. The chain has TRBV27 and TRBJ2-2; 7 bases map to TRBD2. Germline CDR1 MNHEY, CDR2 SMNVEV (reference sequence). After removal of 0 bases from V and 2 bases from J, the junction contained 3 bases not matched to a gene. This CDR3 has 16 residues.

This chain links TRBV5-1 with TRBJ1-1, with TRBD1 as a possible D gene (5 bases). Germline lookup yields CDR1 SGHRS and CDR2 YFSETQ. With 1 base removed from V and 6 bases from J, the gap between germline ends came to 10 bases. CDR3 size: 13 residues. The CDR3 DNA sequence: TGCGCCAGCAGCTTGACCCAGGGCGCTGAAGCTTTCTTT. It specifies CASSLTQGAEAFF.

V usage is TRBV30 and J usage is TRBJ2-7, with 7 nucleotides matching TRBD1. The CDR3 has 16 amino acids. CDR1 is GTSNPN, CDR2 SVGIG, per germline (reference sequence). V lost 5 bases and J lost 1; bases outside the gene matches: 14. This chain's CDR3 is CAWSGLTGTESYEQYF. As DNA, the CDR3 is TGTGCCTGGTCCGGGCTTACCGGGACAGAGTCCTACGAGCAGTACTTC.

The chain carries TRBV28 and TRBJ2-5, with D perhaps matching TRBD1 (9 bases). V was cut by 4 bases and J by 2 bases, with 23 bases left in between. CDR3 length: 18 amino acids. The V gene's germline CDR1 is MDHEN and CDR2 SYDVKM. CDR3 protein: CASSSGTGWTSPQETQYF. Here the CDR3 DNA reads TGTGCCAGCAGTTCGGGGACAGGGTGGACTAGCCCGCAAGAGACCCAGTACTTC.

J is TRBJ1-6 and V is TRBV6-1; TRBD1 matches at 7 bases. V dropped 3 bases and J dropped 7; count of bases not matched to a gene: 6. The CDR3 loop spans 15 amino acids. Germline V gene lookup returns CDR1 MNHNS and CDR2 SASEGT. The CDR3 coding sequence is TGTGCCAGCAGTGAGTGGACAGGAGGGAATTCACCCCTCCACTTT. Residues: CASSEWTGGNSPLHF.

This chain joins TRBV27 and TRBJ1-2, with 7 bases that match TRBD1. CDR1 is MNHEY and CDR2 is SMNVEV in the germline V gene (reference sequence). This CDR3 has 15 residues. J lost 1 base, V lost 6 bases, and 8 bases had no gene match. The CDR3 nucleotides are TGTGCCAGCAGCCCCGGGACAGAAATTAACTATGGCTACACCTTC. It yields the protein CASSPGTEINYGYTF.

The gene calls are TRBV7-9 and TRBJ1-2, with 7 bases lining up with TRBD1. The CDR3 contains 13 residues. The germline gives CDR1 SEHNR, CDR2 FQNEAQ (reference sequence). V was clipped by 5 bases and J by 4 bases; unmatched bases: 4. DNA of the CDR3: TGTGCCAGCAGCCTGACAGGGAGCTATGGCTACACCTTC. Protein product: CASSLTGSYGYTF.

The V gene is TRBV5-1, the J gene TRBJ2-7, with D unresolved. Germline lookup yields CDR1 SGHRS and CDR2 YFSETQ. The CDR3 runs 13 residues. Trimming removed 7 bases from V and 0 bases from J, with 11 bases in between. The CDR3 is CASAARPSYEQYF. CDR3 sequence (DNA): TGCGCCAGCGCCGCCAGGCCCTCCTACGAGCAGTACTTC. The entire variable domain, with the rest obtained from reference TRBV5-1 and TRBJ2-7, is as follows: KAGVTQTPRYLIKTRGQQVTLSCSPISGHRSVSWYQQTPGQGLQFLFEYFSETQRNKGNFPGRFSGRQFSNSRSEMNVSTLELGDSALYLCASAARPSYEQYFGPGTRLTVT.

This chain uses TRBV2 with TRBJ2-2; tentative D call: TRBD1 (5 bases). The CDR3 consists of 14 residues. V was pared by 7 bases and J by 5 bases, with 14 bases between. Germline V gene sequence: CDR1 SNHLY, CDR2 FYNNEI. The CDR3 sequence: CASIETARTGELFF. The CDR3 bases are TGTGCCAGCATCGAGACAGCTCGTACCGGGGAGCTGTTTTTT.

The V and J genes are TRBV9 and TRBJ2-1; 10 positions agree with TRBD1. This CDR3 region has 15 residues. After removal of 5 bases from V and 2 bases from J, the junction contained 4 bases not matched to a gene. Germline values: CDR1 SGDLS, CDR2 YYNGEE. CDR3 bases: TGTGCCAGCAGTAGGACAGGGGGAACCTACAATGAGCAGTTCTTC. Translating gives CASSRTGGTYNEQFF.

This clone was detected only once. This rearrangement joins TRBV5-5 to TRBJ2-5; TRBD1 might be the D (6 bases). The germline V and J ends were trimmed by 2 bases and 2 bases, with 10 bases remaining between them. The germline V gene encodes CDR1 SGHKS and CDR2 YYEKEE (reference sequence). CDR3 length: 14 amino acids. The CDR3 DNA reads TGTGCCAGCAGCTTTGGGACATGGCAAGAGACCCAGTACTTC. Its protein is CASSFGTWQETQYF.

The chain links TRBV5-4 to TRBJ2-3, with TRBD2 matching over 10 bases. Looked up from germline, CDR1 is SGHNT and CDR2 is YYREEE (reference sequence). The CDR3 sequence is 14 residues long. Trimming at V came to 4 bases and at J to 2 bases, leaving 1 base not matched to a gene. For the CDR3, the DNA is TGTGCCAGCAGCCTAGCGGGGGCCACAGATACGCAGTATTTT. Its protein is CASSLAGATDTQYF.

CDR3 sequence: CAVRTLNQPQHF. Written as DNA, the CDR3 is TGTGCCGTCCGGACACTAAATCAGCCCCAGCATTTT. This chain links TRBV28 with TRBJ1-5, with D possibly TRBD1 on 5 matching bases. V lost 11 bases and J 4 bases, leaving 12 bases between the germline ends. CDR3 size: 12 residues. Germline loops: CDR1 MDHEN, CDR2 SYDVKM.

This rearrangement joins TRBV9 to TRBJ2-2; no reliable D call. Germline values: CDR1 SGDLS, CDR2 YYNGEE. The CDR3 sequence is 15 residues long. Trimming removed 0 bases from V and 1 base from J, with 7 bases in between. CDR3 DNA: TGTGCCAGCAGCGTAGGGCCACAGAACACCGGGGAGCTGTTTTTT. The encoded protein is CASSVGPQNTGELFF. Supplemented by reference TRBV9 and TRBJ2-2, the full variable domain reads DSGVTQTPKHLITATGQRVTLRCSPRSGDLSVYWYQQSLDQGLQFLIQYYNGEERAKGNILERFSAQQFPDLHSELNLSSLELGDSALYFCASSVGPQNTGELFFGEGSRLTVL.

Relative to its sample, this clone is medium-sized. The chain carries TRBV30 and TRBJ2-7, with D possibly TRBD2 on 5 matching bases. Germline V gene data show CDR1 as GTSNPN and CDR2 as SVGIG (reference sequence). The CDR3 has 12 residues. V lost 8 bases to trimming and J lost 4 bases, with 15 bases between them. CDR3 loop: CAGLDAEYEQYF. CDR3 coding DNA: TGTGCCGGACTGGACGCCGAATACGAGCAGTACTTC.

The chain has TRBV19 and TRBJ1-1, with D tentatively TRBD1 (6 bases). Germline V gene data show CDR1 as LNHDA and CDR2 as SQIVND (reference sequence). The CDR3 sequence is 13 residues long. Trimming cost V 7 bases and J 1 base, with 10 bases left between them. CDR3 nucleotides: TGTGCCAGTACGCAGGGGCGGAACACTGAAGCTTTCTTT. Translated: CASTQGRNTEAFF.

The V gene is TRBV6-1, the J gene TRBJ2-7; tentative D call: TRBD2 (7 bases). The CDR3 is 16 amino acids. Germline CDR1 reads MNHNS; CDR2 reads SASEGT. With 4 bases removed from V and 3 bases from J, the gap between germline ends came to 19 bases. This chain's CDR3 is CASSAIGGAAYYEQYF. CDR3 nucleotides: TGTGCCAGCAGTGCAATTGGGGGGGCTGCTTACTACGAGCAGTACTTC.

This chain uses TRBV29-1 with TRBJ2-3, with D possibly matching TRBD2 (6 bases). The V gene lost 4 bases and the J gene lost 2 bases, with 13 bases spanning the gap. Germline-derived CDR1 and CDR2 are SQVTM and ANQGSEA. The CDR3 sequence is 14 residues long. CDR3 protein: CSVALGLLTDTQYF. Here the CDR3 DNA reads TGCAGCGTTGCATTGGGACTTCTCACAGATACGCAGTATTTT.

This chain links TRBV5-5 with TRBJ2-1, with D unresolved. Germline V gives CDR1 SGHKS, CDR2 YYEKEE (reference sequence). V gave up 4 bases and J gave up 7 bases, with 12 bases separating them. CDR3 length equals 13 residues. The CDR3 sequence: CASSLPSRNEQFF. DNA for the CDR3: TGTGCCAGCAGCCTGCCCTCCAGGAATGAGCAGTTCTTC. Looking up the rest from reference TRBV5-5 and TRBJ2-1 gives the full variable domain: DAGVTQSPTHLIKTRGQQVTLRCSPISGHKSVSWYQQVLGQGPQFIFQYYEKEERGRGNFPDRFSARQFPNYSSELNVNALLLGDSALYLCASSLPSRNEQFFGPGTRLTVL.

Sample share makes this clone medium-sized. The CDR3 sequence is CATSRDQGAGAFF. The CDR3 DNA sequence: TGTGCCACCAGCAGAGATCAGGGGGCGGGGGCTTTCTTT. The V gene is TRBV15, the J gene TRBJ1-1; 8 bases agree with TRBD1. The V segment lost 0 bases and the J segment 11 bases; nucleotides outside the gene matches: 5. CDR3 length: 13 residues. Germline CDR1 reads LNHNV; CDR2 reads YYDKDF (reference sequence). The full variable domain, its missing parts supplied by reference TRBV15 and TRBJ1-1, is DAMVIQNPRYQVTQFGKPVTLSCSQTLNHNVMYWYQQKSSQAPKLLFHYYDKDFNNEADTPDNFQSRRPNTSFCFLDIRSPGLGDTAMYLCATSRDQGAGAFFGQGTRLTVV.

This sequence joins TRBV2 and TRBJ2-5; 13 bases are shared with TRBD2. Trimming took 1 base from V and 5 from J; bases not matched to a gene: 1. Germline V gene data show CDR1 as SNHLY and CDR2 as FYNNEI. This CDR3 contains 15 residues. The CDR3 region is CASSEETSGGETQYF. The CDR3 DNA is TGTGCCAGCAGTGAAGAGACTAGCGGGGGGGAGACCCAGTACTTC.

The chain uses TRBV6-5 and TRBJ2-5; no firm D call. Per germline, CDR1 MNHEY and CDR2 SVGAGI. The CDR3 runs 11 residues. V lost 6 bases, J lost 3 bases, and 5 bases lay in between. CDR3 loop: CASRGEETQYF. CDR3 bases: TGTGCCAGCAGAGGAGAAGAGACCCAGTACTTC.

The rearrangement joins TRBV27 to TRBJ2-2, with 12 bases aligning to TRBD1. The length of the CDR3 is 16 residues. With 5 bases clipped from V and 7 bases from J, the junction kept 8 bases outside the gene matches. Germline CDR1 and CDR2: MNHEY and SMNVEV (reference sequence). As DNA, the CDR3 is TGTGCCAGCAGTCACCGGGACAGGGGGCAAATCGGGGAGCTGTTTTTT. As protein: CASSHRDRGQIGELFF.

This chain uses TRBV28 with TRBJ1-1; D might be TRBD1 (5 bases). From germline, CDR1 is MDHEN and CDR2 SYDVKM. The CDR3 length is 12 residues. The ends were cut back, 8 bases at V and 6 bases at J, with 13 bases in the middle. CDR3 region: CASSKLQAEAFF. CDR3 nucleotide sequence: TGTGCCAGCTCCAAACTACAGGCTGAAGCTTTCTTT.

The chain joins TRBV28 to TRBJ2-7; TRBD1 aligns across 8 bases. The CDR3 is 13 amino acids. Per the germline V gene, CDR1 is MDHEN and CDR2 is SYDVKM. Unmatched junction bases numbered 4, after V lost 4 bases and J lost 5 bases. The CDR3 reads CASSYNRGDEQYF. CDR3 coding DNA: TGTGCCAGCAGTTATAACAGGGGGGACGAGCAGTACTTC.

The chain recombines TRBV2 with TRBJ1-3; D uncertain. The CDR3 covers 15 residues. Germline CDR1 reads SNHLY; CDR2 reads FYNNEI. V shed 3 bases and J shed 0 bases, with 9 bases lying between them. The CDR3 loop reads CASSDEATSGNTIYF. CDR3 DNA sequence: TGTGCCAGCAGTGACGAGGCCACCTCTGGAAACACCATATATTTT.

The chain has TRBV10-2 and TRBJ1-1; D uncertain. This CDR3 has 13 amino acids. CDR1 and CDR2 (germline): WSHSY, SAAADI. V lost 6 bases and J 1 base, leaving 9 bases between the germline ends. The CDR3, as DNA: TGCGCCAGCAGATTCGGTGGGAACACTGAAGCTTTCTTT. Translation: CASRFGGNTEAFF.